These T cell receptor beta chains were read from a single sample in a study of beta chain features in type 1 diabetes. Some clones are missing from TCRdb's copy, which holds only in-frame ones; the method was immunoSEQ multiplex PCR. The sample contains 150,000 or so clones, about 44% of which appear only once. The sample was Tregs from blood. The receptors here all came from a man younger than 30 in good health. Both conserved end residues are part of each CDR3. A D gene is named only where the DNA matches it firmly. The size field is filled for only some rows; it gives once, few, many or a size class.

>TRBD2|few|TRBJ2-7|TRBV6-5
TGTGCCAGCAGTCACGGGACTAGCGGGGCTTGGGACTTC
CASSHGTSGAWDF
>-|-|TRBJ1-1|TRBV7-9
TGTGCCAGCAGCCCCCCAGGGGTAGGGGTCTCTGAAGCTTTCTTT
CASSPPGVGVSEAFF
>TRBD2|-|TRBJ2-3|TRBV6-5
TGTGCCAGCAGTTTTCGACTAGCGGGAGGGTCAGATACGCAGTATTTT
CASSFRLAGGSDTQYF
>TRBD1|-|TRBJ1-5|TRBV6-6
TGTGCCAGCAGTGGACAGGGGAGCAATCAGCCCCAGCATTTT
CASSGQGSNQPQHF
>-|once|TRBJ1-1|TRBV5-6
TGTGCCAGCAGCAGCGCCATCCTAAGGATTAACACTGAAGCTTTCTTT
CASSSAILRINTEAFF
>TRBD1|-|TRBJ1-2|TRBV27
TGTGCCAGCAGTTTATCCCTCCCGCGACAGGGTGGCGGCTATGGCTACACCTTC
CASSLSLPRQGGGYGYTF
>-|-|TRBJ2-7|TRBV25-1
TGTGCCAGCAGTGAATTTAGTGGCAGGGCATACGAGCAGTACTTC
CASSEFSGRAYEQYF
>TRBD1|-|TRBJ1-1|TRBV7-2
TGTGCCAGCATAAGTGCAGGGGGTGGTGAAGCTTTCTTT
CASISAGGGEAFF
>TRBD1|-|TRBJ2-7|TRBV7-7
TGTGCCAGCAGCCCGACAGGGATGGGGGAGCAGTACTTC
CASSPTGMGEQYF
>TRBD1|-|TRBJ2-1|TRBV25-1
TGTGCCATCGGACAGGGGCTGTCCTACAATGAGCAGTTCTTC
CAIGQGLSYNEQFF
>-|few|TRBJ2-1|TRBV7-2
TGTGCCAGCAGCTACAGCGTTAGGGGGACTGAGCAGTTCTTC
CASSYSVRGTEQFF
>-|-|TRBJ2-3|TRBV11-2
TGTGCCAGCAGCCCCCGGGCAGGACAAAATACGCAGTATTTT
CASSPRAGQNTQYF
>TRBD1|-|TRBJ2-7|TRBV28
TGTGCCAGCAGTTTGGACAGGGCAACCTCCTACGAGCAGTACTTC
CASSLDRATSYEQYF
>TRBD1|-|TRBJ2-2|TRBV6-1
TGTGCCAGCAGACCCGGGACAGGACCCACCGGGGAGCTGTTTTTT
CASRPGTGPTGELFF
>-|-|TRBJ1-2|TRBV7-9
TGTGCCAGCAGCTCCAGGACAGTAAACTATGGCTACACCTTC
CASSSRTVNYGYTF
>TRBD1|few|TRBJ2-7|TRBV29-1
TGCAGCGGGGACAGGGGGTACGAGCAGTACTTC
CSGDRGYEQYF
>-|-|TRBJ2-7|TRBV29-1
TGCAGCGTCGGAACAGGGGGGGGGCGCGAGCAGTACTTC
CSVGTGGGREQYF
>-|few|TRBJ2-5|TRBV5-1
TGCGCCAGCAGGCAGCGGGCCGAGACCCAGTACTTC
CASRQRAETQYF
>TRBD1|few|TRBJ1-2|TRBV25-1
TGTGCCAGCAGTGCAGGGGGCTACGGCTACACCTTC
CASSAGGYGYTF
>-|-|TRBJ1-1|TRBV5-4
TGTGCCAGCAGCTTGATGGCGGCGGCGAACACTGAAGCTTTCTTT
CASSLMAAANTEAFF
>-|-|TRBJ1-1|TRBV20-1
TGCAGTGCTAGAGTATTGGGCAGGGCTTTCTTT
CSARVLGRAFF
>-|few|TRBJ1-6|TRBV5-1
TGCGCCAGCAGCTTGGACGGGGACTCACGGAATTCACCCCTCCACTTT
CASSLDGDSRNSPLHF
>TRBD1|-|TRBJ2-7|TRBV9
TGTGCCAGCAGCTTTCGGCCGGGACAGGGCTACGAGCAGTACTTC
CASSFRPGQGYEQYF
>TRBD1|-|TRBJ1-2|TRBV6-6
TGTGCCAGCACCCCAGGGGGATTTGGCTACACCTTC
CASTPGGFGYTF
>-|-|TRBJ1-1|TRBV7-3
TGTGCCAGCAGCTTATACCCCACAGCTGAAGCTTTCTTT
CASSLYPTAEAFF
>-|-|TRBJ2-3|TRBV7-2
TGTGCCAGCAGCTTCTATGATACGCAGTATTTT
CASSFYDTQYF
>TRBD1|-|TRBJ2-5|TRBV27
TGTGCCAGCAGTTTAGACGACAGGGGCCCCCAGTACTTC
CASSLDDRGPQYF
>TRBD2|few|TRBJ2-1|TRBV14
TGTGCCAGCAGCCCGGTCCGGGGACTAGCGGGAATAAATGAGCAGTTCTTC
CASSPVRGLAGINEQFF
>-|-|TRBJ2-3|TRBV5-5
TGTGCCAGCAAAAGTTACGGGGGAAACACAGATACGCAGTATTTT
CASKSYGGNTDTQYF